This T cell receptor (beta chain) was recovered during a study of post-analysis software for immune sequencing data. In the study overall: The cohort encompassed relapsing-remitting, secondary progressive and progressive-relapsing multiple sclerosis disease courses.

As to this clonotype: Its antigen is not identified.

Incorporated into the TCR beta cDNA libraries were unique molecular identifiers, which served to reduce PCR and sequencing biases. From approximately 0.95 to 9.8 million T cells, 400,000 to 550,000 cDNA molecules were obtained. MiXCR was run by TCRdb on the PCR reads, yielding one entry per CDR3 protein. The repertoire holds about 770,000 distinct CDR3 sequences, with about half as singletons. Study-level results: Relative to controls, patients with multiple sclerosis showed significantly lower normalized Chao1 diversity. Pronounced co-clustering by F measure was evident among identically batched samples. A few TRBV segments appeared more often in patients than in controls, and TRBV5-6, TRBV5-1 and TRBV20-1 were among these.

V gave up 0 bases and J gave up 2 bases; unmatched junction bases: 8. Germline V gene sequence: CDR1 DFQATT, CDR2 SNEGSKA (reference sequence). The CDR3 spans 17 residues. The sample consisted of blood. The chain is built from TRBV20-1 and TRBJ2-1; 9 bases line up with TRBD2. This clonotype originated in a girl under 18 with multiple sclerosis. Written as DNA, the CDR3 is TGCAGTGCTAGAGAAATTAGCGGGAGAGGCACCTACAATGAGCAGTTCTTC. Protein: CSAREISGRGTYNEQFF.